This T cell receptor beta chain was sequenced during a study of T cell repertoires in cytomegalovirus infection (dated by TCRdb to about 2019). The study in broad terms: Because public TCR beta signatures pointed to carriage of CMV infection together with the matching HLA type, the HLA type of each donor mattered for the analysis.

CDR1 MNHEY and CDR2 SVGEGT are derived from the germline V gene. The CDR3 runs 16 amino acids, cysteine and phenylalanine included. Only the CDR3 DNA stays, 48 bases, in frame from base 1. Ends trimmed: V by 6 bases, J by 12 bases; bases unmatched to a gene: 15. This sample was sequenced with an Illumina HiSeq 1500. TCRdb's own reprocessing of the public reads used fastp at Q25 and MiXCR and kept productive beta chains. Under each unique CDR3 protein, matching rows form one entry showing the most common genes and DNA. In this sample the table shows 160,000 or so distinct CDR3 sequences, around a quarter of which occur a single time. The ten largest clones add up to approximately 10% of the sample. Here is what the overall study found, with its caveats: The ex vivo response was dominated by HLA-C-restricted CMV-specific TCR beta clonotypes, which also provided the single most frequent clonotype in two of eight donors. In both this cohort and an independent cohort of 352 donors, the cumulative frequency of public TCR beta family members distinguished carriers of CMV infection plus the relevant HLA type.

This clonotype was observed a few times. Its antigen is unknown. The sample holds no much larger clone one base away, and base qualities are not on file. This receptor was taken from a human donor in good health (CMV status not recorded). Some clones in this sample may be carry-over from other donors' samples. The sequenced material came from PBMCs. In this chain, TRBV6-2 or TRBV6-3 is recombined with TRBJ2-1; 12 nucleotides in the junction match TRBD2. At the DNA level, the sequence is TGTGCCAGCAGCCATGCCGGACTAGCGGGATCGATCGGGCAGTTCTTC. Protein translation: CASSHAGLAGSIGQFF.